This TCR beta chain was found in a study of identifying expanded T cells in peripheral blood. Here immunoSEQ multiplex PCR was the method, and the copy in TCRdb shows in-frame clones only, minus some. This table holds more than 85,000 clones, about 88% found once. As regards this clone: Its antigen is still unknown.

The study, taken as a whole, reports: Differentially abundant clones: around 1.2 between replicates, about 16 at roughly 15 days, more than 18 at four. Clone count variance between approximately two-week samples rose with total template count.

The CDR3 consists of 14 residues. The germline CDR1 and CDR2 sequences are SGHNT and YYREEE (reference sequence). Trimming cost V 6 bases and J 1 base, with 13 bases left between them. Sequencing input: blood. The genes are TRBV5-4 and TRBJ2-5, with a tentative D call TRBD2 (6 bases). The receptor was derived from a person aged 18 to 75 in good health. The CDR3 DNA sequence: TGTGCCAGCAAGGGTGGGACTTCCCAAGAGACCCAGTACTTC. Its protein is CASKGGTSQETQYF.